Listed below are T cell receptor beta chains from one sample, sequenced in a study of T cells in localized non-small cell lung cancer. The repertoire was sequenced with immunoSEQ multiplex PCR; TCRdb's copy has only in-frame clones and lacks some. The repertoire includes fewer than 2,500 clones, around 21% of them detected once, and roughly 11% sits in the top ten. Sequencing used normal lung tissue next to the tumor, obtained before any cancer treatment. All receptors come from a female donor older than 55 with stage I lung adenocarcinoma. Each CDR3 is given with its conserved first and last residue. Fields, in order: V gene, D gene, CDR3 protein. A D gene is named only where the DNA matches it firmly.

V: TRBV11-3
D: TRBD1
CDR3: CASSLSQGAGNTEAFF

V: TRBV18
D: TRBD1
CDR3: CASSPGQDRVRGYTF

V: TRBV11-3
D: TRBD2
CDR3: CASSQGLAGDVDTQYF

V: TRBV28
D: TRBD1
CDR3: CASSPQGAEGDTQYF

V: TRBV29-1
D: NA
CDR3: CSVDLWVQETQYF

V: TRBV6-8
D: TRBD2
CDR3: CASSYLGMGRDYEQYF

V: TRBV6-8
D: TRBD1
CDR3: CATLRQGEETQYF

V: TRBV18
D: NA
CDR3: CASSQDSNQPQHF

V: TRBV15
D: NA
CDR3: CATSRRDDGDSPYYEQYF

V: TRBV29-1
D: TRBD1
CDR3: CSVVPRGGNTEAFF

V: TRBV18
D: NA
CDR3: CASSRGTEYNEQFF

V: TRBV9
D: NA
CDR3: CASSPDRGDTQYF

V: TRBV18
D: NA
CDR3: CASSRGEEETQYF

V: TRBV11-3
D: TRBD1
CDR3: CASSLGGQGPYEQYF

V: TRBV10-2
D: NA
CDR3: CASSEGQGSDTQYF

V: TRBV29-1
D: NA
CDR3: CSVNLGAGQPQHF

V: TRBV5-1
D: TRBD1
CDR3: CASSAGQALTYEQYF

V: TRBV9
D: TRBD2
CDR3: CASSPGTSGANTDTQYF

V: TRBV9
D: NA
CDR3: CASRPGSGGQPQHF

V: TRBV19
D: NA
CDR3: CASSIALGDLYNEQFF

V: TRBV30
D: NA
CDR3: CAWSVQGLLDGYTF

V: TRBV14
D: TRBD2
CDR3: CASSPRVLAGDVYNEQFF

V: TRBV30
D: NA
CDR3: CAWRTTGSKETQYF

V: TRBV7-2
D: NA
CDR3: CASSRDGTDGYTF

V: TRBV29-1
D: NA
CDR3: CSVSGTPNTGELFF

V: TRBV11-3
D: NA
CDR3: CASSLGVLAKNIQYF

V: TRBV11-3
D: TRBD2
CDR3: CASSFGGRAIDTQYF

V: TRBV18
D: TRBD1
CDR3: CASSPRATGTLTGANVLTF

V: TRBV5-1
D: TRBD2
CDR3: CASSLGSGSGDEQFF

V: TRBV6-8
D: TRBD2
CDR3: CASSGLWDGRVTWNEQFF

V: TRBV1
D: NA
CDR3: CASSQSPGQGYEQYF

V: TRBV6-8
D: NA
CDR3: CASSYGEAYEQYF

V: TRBV18
D: NA
CDR3: CASSQDRNTEAFF

V: TRBV9
D: TRBD2
CDR3: CASSVRGGETQYF

V: TRBV11-3
D: NA
CDR3: CASRLGGATNEKLFF

V: TRBV28
D: TRBD1
CDR3: CAGKRQGASGANEQFF

V: TRBV11-3
D: TRBD1
CDR3: CASSDRQGITGELFF

V: TRBV11-3
D: TRBD1
CDR3: CASSSERQGAYYGYTF

V: TRBV6-8
D: NA
CDR3: CASSYGPGRAFF

V: TRBV11-3
D: NA
CDR3: CASSWGHGATSEAFF

V: TRBV6-8
D: NA
CDR3: CASPNPGVRTEAFF

V: TRBV5-1
D: NA
CDR3: CASRPGAAHEKLFF

V: TRBV11-3
D: NA
CDR3: CASSLWGSTDTQYF

V: TRBV5-1
D: NA
CDR3: CASSLARTQNTEAFF

V: TRBV30
D: NA
CDR3: CAWSGGSTSGANQPQHF

V: TRBV7-6
D: TRBD2
CDR3: CASSVGLGTYNEQFF

V: TRBV19
D: NA
CDR3: CASSNRRGRAEAFF